This TCR beta chain was captured by sequencing in a study of blood T cell repertoires in COVID-19. The V gene's germline CDR1 is LNHDA and CDR2 SQIVND (reference sequence). Trimming took off 7 bases at V and 6 bases at J, with 20 bases between the two ends. The CDR3 sequence is 15 residues long. Original data processing: Amplified reference gene primers provided the basis for estimating nucleated cell counts. Only in-frame clones appear in the TCRdb table, and some are missing; sequencing was by immunoSEQ multiplex PCR. For V, J and clone size, that table is used; D and trimming come from the DNA. The profile shows 350,000 to 450,000 clones, 70% to 90% of them singletons. This clone was seen only once. The age range of participants was roughly 18 to 90 years, with residence in approximately 25 US areas. Participants had their cohort set by participant-reported clinical history. Someone with COVID-19 had been met by exposed participants within 2 weeks before study entry.

Sequencing used PBMCs or T cells enriched from blood (not recorded which). This chain links TRBV19 with TRBJ2-3; the D gene is possibly TRBD1 (6 bases). The receptor's source is a woman between 18 and 29 years old who had been exposed to COVID-19. CDR3 loop: CASMDSRSYPDTQYF. CDR3 bases: TGTGCCAGTATGGACAGTCGGTCCTATCCGGATACGCAGTATTTT.